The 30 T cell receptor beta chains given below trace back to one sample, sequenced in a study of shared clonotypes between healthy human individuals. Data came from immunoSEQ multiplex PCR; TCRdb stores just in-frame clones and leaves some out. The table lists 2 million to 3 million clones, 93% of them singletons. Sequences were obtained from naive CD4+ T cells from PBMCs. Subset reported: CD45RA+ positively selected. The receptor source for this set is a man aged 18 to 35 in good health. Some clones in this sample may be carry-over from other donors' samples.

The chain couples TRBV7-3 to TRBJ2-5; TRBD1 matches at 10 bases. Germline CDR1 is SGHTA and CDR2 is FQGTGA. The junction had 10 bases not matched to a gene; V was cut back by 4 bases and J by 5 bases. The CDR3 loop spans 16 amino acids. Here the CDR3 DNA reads TGTGCCAGCAGCTCCGGAGACAGGGGGCGGTGGGAGACCCAGTACTTC. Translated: CASSSGDRGRWETQYF.

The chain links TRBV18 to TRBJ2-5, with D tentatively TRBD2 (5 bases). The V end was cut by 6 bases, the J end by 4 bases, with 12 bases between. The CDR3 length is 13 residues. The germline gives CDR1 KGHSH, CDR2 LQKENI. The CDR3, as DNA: TGTGCCAGCTCGAGGGAACTTGGAGAGACCCAGTACTTC. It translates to CASSRELGETQYF.

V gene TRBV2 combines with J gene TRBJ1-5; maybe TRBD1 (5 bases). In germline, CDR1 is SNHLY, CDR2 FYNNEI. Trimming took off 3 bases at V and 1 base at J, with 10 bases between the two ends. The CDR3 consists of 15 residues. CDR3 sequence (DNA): TGTGCCAGCAGTGACGGGGCTTGGAGCAATCAGCCCCAGCATTTT. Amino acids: CASSDGAWSNQPQHF.

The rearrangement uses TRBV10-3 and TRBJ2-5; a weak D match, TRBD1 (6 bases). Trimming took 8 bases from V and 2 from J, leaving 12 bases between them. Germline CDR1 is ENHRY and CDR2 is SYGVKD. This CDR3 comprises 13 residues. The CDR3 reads CAIAGGQQETQYF. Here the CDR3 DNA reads TGTGCCATCGCTGGGGGCCAACAAGAGACCCAGTACTTC.

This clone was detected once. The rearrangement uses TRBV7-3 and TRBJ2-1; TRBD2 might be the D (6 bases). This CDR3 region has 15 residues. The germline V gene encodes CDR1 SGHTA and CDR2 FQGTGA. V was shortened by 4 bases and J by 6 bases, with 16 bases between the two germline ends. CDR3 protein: CASSSSSGAGNEQFF. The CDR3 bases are TGTGCCAGCAGCTCTAGTAGCGGAGCGGGCAATGAGCAGTTCTTC.

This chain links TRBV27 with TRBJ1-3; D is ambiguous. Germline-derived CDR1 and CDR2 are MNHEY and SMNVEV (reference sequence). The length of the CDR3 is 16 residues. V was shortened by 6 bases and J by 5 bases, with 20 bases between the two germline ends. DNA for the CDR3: TGTGCCAGCAGCCCAGACACCTCCGGGCCCCGAAACACCATATATTTT. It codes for CASSPDTSGPRNTIYF.

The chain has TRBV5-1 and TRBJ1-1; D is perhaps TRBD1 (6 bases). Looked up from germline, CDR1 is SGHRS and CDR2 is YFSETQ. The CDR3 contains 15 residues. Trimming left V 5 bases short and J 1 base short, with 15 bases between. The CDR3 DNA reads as TGCGCCAGCAGGCAAACGACAGGAGCGAACACTGAAGCTTTCTTT. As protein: CASRQTTGANTEAFF.

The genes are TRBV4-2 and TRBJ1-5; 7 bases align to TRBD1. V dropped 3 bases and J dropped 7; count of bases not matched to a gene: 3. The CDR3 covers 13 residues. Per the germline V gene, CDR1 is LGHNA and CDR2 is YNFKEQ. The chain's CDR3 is CASSQAGGQPQHF. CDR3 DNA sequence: TGTGCCAGCAGCCAGGCAGGGGGGCAGCCCCAGCATTTT.

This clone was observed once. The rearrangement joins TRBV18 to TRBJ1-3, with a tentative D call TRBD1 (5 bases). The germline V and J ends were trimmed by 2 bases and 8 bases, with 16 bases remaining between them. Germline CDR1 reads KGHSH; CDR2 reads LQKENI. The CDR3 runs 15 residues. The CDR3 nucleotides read TGTGCCAGCTCACCATTAGGGGCTCGCGGGGACACCATATATTTT. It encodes CASSPLGARGDTIYF.

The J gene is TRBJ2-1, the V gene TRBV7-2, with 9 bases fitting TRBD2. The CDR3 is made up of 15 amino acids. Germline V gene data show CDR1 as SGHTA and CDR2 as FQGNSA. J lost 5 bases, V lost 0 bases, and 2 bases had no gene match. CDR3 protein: CASSLARLADNEQFF. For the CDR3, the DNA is TGTGCCAGCAGCTTAGCGAGACTAGCGGACAATGAGCAGTTCTTC.

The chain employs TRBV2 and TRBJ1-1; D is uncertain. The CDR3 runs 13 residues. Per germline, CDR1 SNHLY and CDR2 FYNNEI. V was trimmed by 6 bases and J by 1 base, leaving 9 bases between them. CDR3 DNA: TGTGCCAGCAGGCGGGCCGAGAACACTGAAGCTTTCTTT. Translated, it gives CASRRAENTEAFF.

CDR3 sequence: CASSESGTYSSGANVLTF. CDR3 in DNA: TGCGCCAGCAGTGAGTCGGGGACCTATAGCTCTGGGGCCAACGTCCTGACTTTC. This chain joins TRBV10-1 and TRBJ2-6; D is possibly TRBD1 or TRBD2 (5 bases each). With 0 bases removed from V and 0 bases from J, the gap between germline ends came to 12 bases. This CDR3 region has 18 residues. The germline V gene encodes CDR1 WNHNN and CDR2 SYGVQD (reference sequence).

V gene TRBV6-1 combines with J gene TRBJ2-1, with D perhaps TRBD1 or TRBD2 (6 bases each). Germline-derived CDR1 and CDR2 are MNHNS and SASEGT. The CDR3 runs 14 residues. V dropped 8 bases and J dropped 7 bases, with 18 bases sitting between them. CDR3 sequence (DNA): TGTGCCAGCGCCACGGGATGGAGGGGGAATGAGCAGTTCTTC. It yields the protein CASATGWRGNEQFF.

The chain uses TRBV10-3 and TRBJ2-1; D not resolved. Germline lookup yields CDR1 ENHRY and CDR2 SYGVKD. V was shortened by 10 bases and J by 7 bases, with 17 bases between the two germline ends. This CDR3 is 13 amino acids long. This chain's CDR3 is CATGSNTINEQFF. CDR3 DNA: TGTGCCACCGGCAGTAACACGATTAATGAGCAGTTCTTC.

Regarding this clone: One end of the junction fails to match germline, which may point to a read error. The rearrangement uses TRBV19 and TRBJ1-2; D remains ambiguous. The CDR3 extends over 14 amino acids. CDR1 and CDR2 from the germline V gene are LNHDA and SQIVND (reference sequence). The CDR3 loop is CASTIGAEVWGYTF. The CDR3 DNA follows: TGTGCCAGTACTATAGGCGCGGAGGTGTGGGGCTACACCTTC.

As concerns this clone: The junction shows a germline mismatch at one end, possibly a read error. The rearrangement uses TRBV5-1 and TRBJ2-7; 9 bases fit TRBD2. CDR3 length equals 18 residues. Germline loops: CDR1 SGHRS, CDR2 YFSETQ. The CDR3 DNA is TGCGCCAGCAGCTTGGGGAAAGAGCGCGGCGGGAGGGCCTATGAGCAGTACTTC. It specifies CASSLGKERGGRAYEQYF.

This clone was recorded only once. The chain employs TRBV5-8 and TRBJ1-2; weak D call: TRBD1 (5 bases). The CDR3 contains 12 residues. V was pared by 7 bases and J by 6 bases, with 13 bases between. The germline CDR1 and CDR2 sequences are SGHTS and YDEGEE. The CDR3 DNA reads TGTGCCAGCGGGACTGGAATACATGGCTACACCTTC. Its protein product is CASGTGIHGYTF.

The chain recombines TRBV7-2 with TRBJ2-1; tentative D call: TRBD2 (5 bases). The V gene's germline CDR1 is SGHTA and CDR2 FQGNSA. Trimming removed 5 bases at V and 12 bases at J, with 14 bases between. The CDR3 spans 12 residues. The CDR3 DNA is TGTGCCAGCAGCACCCAGGTCCGGGGGCAGTTCTTC. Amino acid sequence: CASSTQVRGQFF.

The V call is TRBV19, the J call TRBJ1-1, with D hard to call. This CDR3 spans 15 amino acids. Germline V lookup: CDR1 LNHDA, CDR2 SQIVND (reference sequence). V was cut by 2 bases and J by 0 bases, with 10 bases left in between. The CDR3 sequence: CASSITFAVNTEAFF. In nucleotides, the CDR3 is TGTGCCAGTAGTATAACTTTCGCGGTGAACACTGAAGCTTTCTTT.

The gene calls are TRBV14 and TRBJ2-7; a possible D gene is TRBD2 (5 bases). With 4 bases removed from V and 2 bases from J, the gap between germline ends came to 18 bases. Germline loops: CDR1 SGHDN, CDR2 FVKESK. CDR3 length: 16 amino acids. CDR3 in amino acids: CASSPQWTLGTYEQYF. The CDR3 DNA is TGTGCCAGCAGCCCTCAATGGACTCTCGGTACCTACGAGCAGTACTTC.

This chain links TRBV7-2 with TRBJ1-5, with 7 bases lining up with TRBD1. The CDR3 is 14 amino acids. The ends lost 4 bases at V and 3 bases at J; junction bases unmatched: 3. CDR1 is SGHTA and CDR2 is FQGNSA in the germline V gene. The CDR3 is CASSWGQHNQPQHF. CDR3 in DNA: TGTGCCAGCAGCTGGGGACAGCACAATCAGCCCCAGCATTTT.

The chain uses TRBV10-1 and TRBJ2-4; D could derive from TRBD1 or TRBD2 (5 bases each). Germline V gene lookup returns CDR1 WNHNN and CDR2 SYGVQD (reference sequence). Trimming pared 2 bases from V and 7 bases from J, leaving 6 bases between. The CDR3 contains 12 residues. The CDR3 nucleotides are TGCGCCAGCAGTGAGGAGGGGAACATTCAGTACTTC. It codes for CASSEEGNIQYF.

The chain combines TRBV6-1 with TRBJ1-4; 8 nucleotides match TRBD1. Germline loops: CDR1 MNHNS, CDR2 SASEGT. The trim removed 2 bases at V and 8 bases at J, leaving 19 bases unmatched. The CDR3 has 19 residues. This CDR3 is CASSETGGPSDLEGEKLFF. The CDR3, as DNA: TGTGCCAGCAGTGAAACAGGGGGGCCCTCGGACCTCGAGGGGGAAAAACTGTTTTTT.

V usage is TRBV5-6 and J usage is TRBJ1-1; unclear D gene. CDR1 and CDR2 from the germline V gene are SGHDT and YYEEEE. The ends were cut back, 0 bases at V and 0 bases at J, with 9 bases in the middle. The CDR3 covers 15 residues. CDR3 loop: CASSLGAGLNTEAFF. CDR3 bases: TGTGCCAGCAGCTTGGGCGCGGGGTTGAACACTGAAGCTTTCTTT.

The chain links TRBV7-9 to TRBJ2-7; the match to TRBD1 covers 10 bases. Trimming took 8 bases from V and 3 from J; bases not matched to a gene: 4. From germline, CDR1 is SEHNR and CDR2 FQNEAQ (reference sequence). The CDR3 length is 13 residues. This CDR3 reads CASGDRGNYEQYF. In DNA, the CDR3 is TGTGCCAGCGGGGACAGGGGCAACTACGAGCAGTACTTC.

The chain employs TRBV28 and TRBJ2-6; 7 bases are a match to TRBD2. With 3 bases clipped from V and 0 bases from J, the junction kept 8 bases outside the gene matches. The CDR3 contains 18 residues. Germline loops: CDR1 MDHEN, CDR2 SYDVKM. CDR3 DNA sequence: TGTGCCAGCAGTTTGTTGGGGACTACTACCTCTGGGGCCAACGTCCTGACTTTC. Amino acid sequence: CASSLLGTTTSGANVLTF.

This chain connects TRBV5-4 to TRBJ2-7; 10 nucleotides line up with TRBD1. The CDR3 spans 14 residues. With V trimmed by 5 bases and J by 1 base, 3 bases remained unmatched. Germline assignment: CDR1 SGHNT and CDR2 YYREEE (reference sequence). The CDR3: CASRGDRGSYEQYF. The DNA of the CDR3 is TGTGCCAGCAGAGGGGACAGGGGATCCTACGAGCAGTACTTC.

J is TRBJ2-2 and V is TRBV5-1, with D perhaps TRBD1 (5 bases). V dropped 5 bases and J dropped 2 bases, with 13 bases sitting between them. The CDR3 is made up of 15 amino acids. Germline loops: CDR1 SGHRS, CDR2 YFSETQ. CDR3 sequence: CASRPGHRNTGELFF. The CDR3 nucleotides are TGCGCCAGCAGGCCTGGACACAGAAACACCGGGGAGCTGTTTTTT.

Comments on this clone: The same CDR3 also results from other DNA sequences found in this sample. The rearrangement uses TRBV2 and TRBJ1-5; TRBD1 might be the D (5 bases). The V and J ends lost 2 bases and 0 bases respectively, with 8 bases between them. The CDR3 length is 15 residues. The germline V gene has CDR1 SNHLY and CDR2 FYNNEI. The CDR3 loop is CASSEQGYSNQPQHF. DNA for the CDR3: TGTGCCAGCAGTGAACAGGGCTATAGCAATCAGCCCCAGCATTTT.

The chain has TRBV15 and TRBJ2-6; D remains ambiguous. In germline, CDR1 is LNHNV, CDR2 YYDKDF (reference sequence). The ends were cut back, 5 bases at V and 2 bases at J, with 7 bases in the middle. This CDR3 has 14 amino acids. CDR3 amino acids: CATSQPAGANVLTF. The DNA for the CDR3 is TGTGCCACCAGCCAACCCGCTGGGGCCAACGTCCTGACTTTC.